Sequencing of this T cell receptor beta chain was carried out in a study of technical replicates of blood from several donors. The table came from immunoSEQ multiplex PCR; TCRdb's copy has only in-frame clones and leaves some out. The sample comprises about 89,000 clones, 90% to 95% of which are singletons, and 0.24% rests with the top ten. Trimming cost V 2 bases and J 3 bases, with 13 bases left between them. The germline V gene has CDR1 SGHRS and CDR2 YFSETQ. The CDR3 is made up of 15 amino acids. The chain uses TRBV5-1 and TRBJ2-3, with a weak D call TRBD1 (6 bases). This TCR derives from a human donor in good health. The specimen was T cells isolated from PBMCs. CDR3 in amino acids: CASSLDRIGTDTQYF. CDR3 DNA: TGCGCCAGCAGCTTAGACAGGATAGGAACAGATACGCAGTATTTT.